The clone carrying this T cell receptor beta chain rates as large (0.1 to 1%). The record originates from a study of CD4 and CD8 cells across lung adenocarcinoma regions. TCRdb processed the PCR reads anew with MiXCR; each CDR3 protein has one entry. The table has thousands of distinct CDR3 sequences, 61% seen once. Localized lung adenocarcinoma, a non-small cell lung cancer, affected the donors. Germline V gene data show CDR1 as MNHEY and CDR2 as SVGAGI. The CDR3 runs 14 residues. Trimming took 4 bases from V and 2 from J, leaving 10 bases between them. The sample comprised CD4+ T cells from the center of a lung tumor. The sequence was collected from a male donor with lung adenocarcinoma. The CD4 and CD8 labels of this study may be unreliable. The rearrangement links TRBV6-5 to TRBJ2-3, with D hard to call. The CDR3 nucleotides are TGTGCCAGCAGTTTAAAGGGTTACACAGATACGCAGTATTTT. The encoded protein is CASSLKGYTDTQYF.